Below are 26 T cell receptor beta chains sequenced from a single sample in a study of CD8 T cells in Susac syndrome. Random hexamers served to reverse transcribe roughly 0.45 to 1 ug RNA. TCRdb re-derived calls from the immunoSEQ multiplex PCR reads in MiXCR, one entry per CDR3 protein. This sample has some 220,000 distinct CDR3 sequences, with approximately 95% found just once. Material: CD4+ T cells from PBMCs. Every receptor here comes from a human donor with multiple sclerosis.

This chain uses TRBV20-1 with TRBJ2-7, with D perhaps TRBD1 (6 bases). There are 10 residues in the CDR3. Germline loops: CDR1 DFQATT, CDR2 SNEGSKA (reference sequence). Trimming shortened V by 6 bases and J by 7 bases, and 10 bases separated the two germline ends. CDR3 DNA sequence: TGCAGTGCCGCCAGGGGAGAGCAGTACTTC. This translates into CSAARGEQYF.

The rearrangement links TRBV20-1 to TRBJ1-1; D is unresolved. Per the germline V gene, CDR1 is DFQATT and CDR2 is SNEGSKA (reference sequence). Trimming pared 1 base from V and 10 bases from J, leaving 13 bases between. This CDR3 spans 12 amino acids. CDR3 loop: CSARVRASRAFF. The CDR3, as DNA: TGCAGTGCTAGAGTGAGGGCTTCGCGAGCTTTCTTT.

The chain carries TRBV3-1 and TRBJ1-5; D not resolved. Germline V CDR1 and CDR2: LGHDT, YNNKEL (reference sequence). Trimming cost V 1 base and J 4 bases, with 2 bases left between them. This CDR3 region has 12 residues. CDR3 protein: CASSQVNQPQHF. The CDR3, as DNA: TGTGCCAGCAGCCAAGTGAATCAGCCCCAGCATTTT.

The CDR3 is CSAGVWGDNEQFF. The DNA for the CDR3 is TGCAGTGCAGGGGTCTGGGGGGACAATGAGCAGTTCTTC. The genes are TRBV20-1 and TRBJ2-1, with a possible D match to TRBD2 (6 bases). There are 13 residues in the CDR3. V dropped 6 bases and J dropped 5 bases, with 14 bases sitting between them. The germline V gene has CDR1 DFQATT and CDR2 SNEGSKA (reference sequence).

This chain links TRBV2 with TRBJ2-7; tentatively, D is TRBD1 (6 bases). With 6 bases removed from V and 6 bases from J, the gap between germline ends came to 12 bases. The CDR3 is made up of 12 amino acids. Germline loops: CDR1 SNHLY, CDR2 FYNNEI. DNA for the CDR3: TGTGCCAGCAGAGTACAGGGAAGCGAGCAGTACTTC. Amino acid sequence: CASRVQGSEQYF.

This chain links TRBV29-1 with TRBJ1-1; tentatively, D is TRBD1 (6 bases). This CDR3 is built from 10 residues. Trimming left V 7 bases short and J 7 bases short, with 10 bases between. Per germline, CDR1 SQVTM and CDR2 ANQGSEA. CDR3 amino acids: CSALDSEAFF. The DNA for the CDR3 is TGCAGCGCATTGGACAGTGAAGCTTTCTTT.

Only one count was recorded for this clonotype. The chain is built from TRBV30 and TRBJ2-7, with D tentatively TRBD1 (7 bases). The ends were cut back, 5 bases at V and 3 bases at J, with 17 bases in the middle. The CDR3 runs to 14 residues. Germline V gene lookup returns CDR1 GTSNPN and CDR2 SVGIG (reference sequence). The CDR3: CAWCWGAGGYEQYF. The CDR3 DNA sequence: TGTGCCTGGTGTTGGGGGGCAGGGGGCTACGAGCAGTACTTC. Full variable domain (outside the CDR3, taken from reference TRBV30 and TRBJ2-7): SQTIHQWPATLVQPVGSPLSLECTVEGTSNPNLYWYRQAAGRGLQLLFYSVGIGQISSEVPQNLSASRPQDRQFILSSKKLLLSDSGFYLCAWCWGAGGYEQYFGPGTRLTVT.

V usage is TRBV30 and J usage is TRBJ2-7, with D hard to call. The CDR3 contains 13 residues. Trimming took off 1 base at V and 1 base at J, with 8 bases between the two ends. Germline V gives CDR1 GTSNPN, CDR2 SVGIG (reference sequence). CDR3 nucleotide sequence: TGTGCCTGGAGTGGCAGTCCGTCCTACGAGCAGTACTTC. Its translation: CAWSGSPSYEQYF. Drawing the rest from reference TRBV30 and TRBJ2-7, the complete variable domain is SQTIHQWPATLVQPVGSPLSLECTVEGTSNPNLYWYRQAAGRGLQLLFYSVGIGQISSEVPQNLSASRPQDRQFILSSKKLLLSDSGFYLCAWSGSPSYEQYFGPGTRLTVT.

The chain joins TRBV29-1 to TRBJ1-1; D ambiguous. Trimming cost V 7 bases and J 7 bases, with 13 bases left between them. The CDR3 consists of 11 residues. The germline V gene has CDR1 SQVTM and CDR2 ANQGSEA. CDR3 amino acids: CSAPSADEAFF. DNA for the CDR3: TGCAGCGCCCCGTCAGCAGATGAAGCTTTCTTT.

The CDR3 loop is CASSPRLRGETQYF. The CDR3 nucleotides read TGTGCCAGCAGCCCTCGACTTCGAGGGGAGACCCAGTACTTC. The chain uses TRBV6-5 and TRBJ2-5; maybe TRBD2 (5 bases). Trimming removed 6 bases from V and 5 bases from J, with 16 bases in between. In germline, CDR1 is MNHEY, CDR2 SVGAGI. The CDR3 has 14 residues.

The chain joins TRBV7-8 to TRBJ2-1, with 9 bases identical to TRBD1. This CDR3 has 15 residues. From germline, CDR1 is SGHVS and CDR2 FQNEAQ. J gave up 5 bases and V 2 bases, and 4 bases lay outside the gene matches. CDR3 DNA sequence: TGTGCCAGCAGCTTAATTGGGACAGGGAACAATGAGCAGTTCTTC. This translates into CASSLIGTGNNEQFF. Looking up the rest from reference TRBV7-8 and TRBJ2-1 gives the full variable domain: GAGVSQSPRYKVAKRGQDVALRCDPISGHVSLFWYQQALGQGPEFLTYFQNEAQLDKSGLPSDRFFAERPEGSVSTLKIQRTQQEDSAVYLCASSLIGTGNNEQFFGPGTRLTVL.

Here the CDR3 reads CSGQRDLTGELFF. CDR3 in DNA: TGCAGCGGGCAGCGGGATTTGACCGGGGAGCTGTTTTTT. J is TRBJ2-2 and V is TRBV29-1; TRBD2 matches 7 bases. V was clipped by 7 bases and J by 5 bases; unmatched bases: 7. Germline CDR1 SQVTM, CDR2 ANQGSEA. The CDR3 runs 13 residues.

The V and J genes are TRBV9 and TRBJ2-1, with TRBD2 matching 11 bases. The CDR3 sequence is 14 residues long. The V gene end was trimmed by 3 bases and the J gene end by 6 bases; junction bases not matched to a gene: 2. Germline CDR1 reads SGDLS; CDR2 reads YYNGEE. Written as DNA, the CDR3 is TGTGCCAGCAGCGAGGGACTAGCGGTCAATGAGCAGTTCTTC. Translating it yields CASSEGLAVNEQFF. The variable domain in full, with the rest retrieved from reference TRBV9 and TRBJ2-1, is DSGVTQTPKHLITATGQRVTLRCSPRSGDLSVYWYQQSLDQGLQFLIQYYNGEERAKGNILERFSAQQFPDLHSELNLSSLELGDSALYFCASSEGLAVNEQFFGPGTRLTVL.

V is TRBV7-3 and J is TRBJ1-1; D is undetermined. The CDR3 length is 13 residues. Germline assignment: CDR1 SGHTA and CDR2 FQGTGA. V was cut by 3 bases and J by 1 base, with 6 bases left in between. CDR3 DNA sequence: TGTGCCAGCAGCTTGGTGAGGAACACTGAAGCTTTCTTT. It translates to CASSLVRNTEAFF. The variable domain in full, completed from reference TRBV7-3 and TRBJ1-1, reads GAGVSQTPSNKVTEKGKYVELRCDPISGHTALYWYRQSLGQGPEFLIYFQGTGAADDSGLPNDRFFAVRPEGSVSTLKIQRTERGDSAVYLCASSLVRNTEAFFGQGTRLTVV.

V usage is TRBV25-1 and J usage is TRBJ1-1; D remains ambiguous. The length of the CDR3 is 14 residues. The V and J ends lost 2 bases and 1 base respectively, with 8 bases between them. The V gene's germline CDR1 is MGHDK and CDR2 SYGVNS. The CDR3 region is CASSELQSNTEAFF. In nucleotides, the CDR3 is TGTGCCAGCAGTGAACTACAGTCGAACACTGAAGCTTTCTTT. Looking up the rest from reference TRBV25-1 and TRBJ1-1 gives the full variable domain: EADIYQTPRYLVIGTGKKITLECSQTMGHDKMYWYQQDPGMELHLIHYSYGVNSTEKGDLSSESTVSRIRTEHFPLTLESARPSHTSQYLCASSELQSNTEAFFGQGTRLTVV.

The chain is built from TRBV18 and TRBJ2-7; no firm D call. This CDR3 has 13 residues. The V gene lost 1 base and the J gene lost 2 bases, with 6 bases spanning the gap. The germline V gene encodes CDR1 KGHSH and CDR2 LQKENI. CDR3 region: CASSPRKTYEQYF. DNA for the CDR3: TGTGCCAGCTCACCACGAAAAACCTACGAGCAGTACTTC.

This chain joins TRBV2 and TRBJ1-1; 7 bases fit TRBD1. The germline gives CDR1 SNHLY, CDR2 FYNNEI. V lost 6 bases, J lost 11 bases, and 9 bases stayed unmatched. The CDR3 totals 12 residues. CDR3 protein: CASRELTGLAFF. CDR3 nucleotide sequence: TGTGCCAGCAGGGAATTGACAGGGCTCGCTTTCTTT.

On this clonotype: The junction shows a germline mismatch at one end, possibly a read error. The chain combines TRBV30 with TRBJ2-7; maybe TRBD2 (7 bases). Germline lookup yields CDR1 GTSNPN and CDR2 SVGIG (reference sequence). This CDR3 region has 11 residues. The CDR3 nucleotides are TGTGCCTGGAGTGTCGGGGAGGGGGTGCACTTC. It yields the protein CAWSVGEGVHF.

This clonotype was recorded once. Its ends do not fully match the called genes, so a read error is possible. V gene TRBV12-3 or TRBV12-4 combines with J gene TRBJ2-1; 9 nucleotides line up with TRBD2. This CDR3 region has 12 residues. The CDR3 reads CASSHAGTSSLF. The CDR3, as DNA: TGTGCCAGCAGTCACGCCGGGACTAGCTCACTCTTC.

J is TRBJ2-1 and V is TRBV24-1; D not resolved. Germline CDR1 and CDR2: KGHDR and SFDVKD. The CDR3 spans 16 residues. Between the trimmed V and J ends, which lost 1 base and 2 bases, there was a span of 11 bases. The CDR3 DNA sequence: TGTGCCACCAGTGATTTAAGCCGCCAGCCCTACAATGAGCAGTTCTTC. The encoded protein is CATSDLSRQPYNEQFF.

The J gene is TRBJ2-2, the V gene TRBV27; possible D gene TRBD2, 5 bases. V was cut by 6 bases and J by 7 bases, with 18 bases left in between. Germline CDR1 and CDR2: MNHEY and SMNVEV (reference sequence). There are 15 residues in the CDR3. CDR3 bases: TGTGCCAGCAGGCTGATTGGAGGTAACCGCGGGGAGCTGTTTTTT. This translates into CASRLIGGNRGELFF.

The rearrangement joins TRBV23-1 to TRBJ2-1; possibly TRBD2 for D (5 bases). TRBV23-1 is labeled an ORF, and its function is uncertain. The length of the CDR3 is 12 residues. The V end was cut by 7 bases, the J end by 6 bases, with 10 bases between. The CDR3 sequence is CASNDEGNEQFF. The CDR3 DNA sequence: TGCGCCAGCAACGACGAGGGCAATGAGCAGTTCTTC.

The chain employs TRBV27 and TRBJ2-2; D may be TRBD1 (5 bases). Trimming pared 6 bases from V and 12 bases from J, leaving 17 bases between. Germline CDR1 and CDR2: MNHEY and SMNVEV (reference sequence). The CDR3 loop spans 13 amino acids. CDR3: CASRGLTSEKLFF. The CDR3 nucleotides are TGTGCCAGCAGGGGGCTCACCTCTGAGAAGCTGTTTTTT.

CDR3 coding DNA: TGTGCCAGCAGCCAAGGAGGGATTTCGACCGGGGAGCTGTTTTTT. Residues: CASSQGGISTGELFF. The V gene is TRBV7-3, the J gene TRBJ2-2, with D maybe TRBD2 (6 bases). V gave up 5 bases and J gave up 5 bases, with 15 bases separating them. Germline CDR1 SGHTA, CDR2 FQGTGA. The CDR3 covers 15 residues. The whole variable domain, filled in from reference TRBV7-3 and TRBJ2-2, reads GAGVSQTPSNKVTEKGKYVELRCDPISGHTALYWYRQSLGQGPEFLIYFQGTGAADDSGLPNDRFFAVRPEGSVSTLKIQRTERGDSAVYLCASSQGGISTGELFFGEGSRLTVL.

The V call is TRBV24-1, the J call TRBJ2-5; 7 nucleotides agree with TRBD1. The V segment lost 2 bases and the J segment 0 bases; nucleotides outside the gene matches: 5. The CDR3 extends over 16 amino acids. CDR1 and CDR2 from the germline V gene are KGHDR and SFDVKD. The DNA of the CDR3 is TGTGCCACCAGTGATTCTCTCGGGACAGACCAAGAGACCCAGTACTTC. It translates to CATSDSLGTDQETQYF.

The rearrangement uses TRBV6-5 and TRBJ2-4, with unresolved D. V was pared by 8 bases and J by 4 bases, with 9 bases between. The CDR3 contains 12 residues. CDR1 MNHEY and CDR2 SVGAGI come from the germline V gene. The CDR3 sequence is CASGTSKNIQYF. The CDR3 nucleotides read TGTGCCAGCGGCACAAGTAAAAACATTCAGTACTTC.